This paragraph covers one TCR beta chain sequence. Its antigen remains unknown. The repertoire was sequenced with immunoSEQ multiplex PCR; TCRdb's copy has only in-frame clones and lacks some. Found here are tens of thousands of clones, around 80% of them singletons; the top ten hold about 0.79%. The record originates from a study of memory CD4+ T cells and cytomegalovirus serostatus. Findings of the study overall: Each of approximately 63 CMV-associated TCRbeta sequences occurred in one to five individuals.

Single viable CD3+CD4+CD8-CD45RO+ cells were sorted as the memory CD4+ T cells. The CDR3 sequence is 14 residues long. Germline CDR1 is SGDLS and CDR2 is YYNGEE. Trimming took off 2 bases at V and 0 bases at J, with 6 bases between the two ends. J is TRBJ1-5 and V is TRBV9; D not resolved. The sequence derives from an adult in good health and CMV-seronegative. Material for sequencing was memory CD4+ T cells from blood. The CDR3: CASSVGPSNQPQHF. CDR3 nucleotides: TGTGCCAGCAGCGTCGGTCCTAGCAATCAGCCCCAGCATTTT.